This T cell receptor (beta chain) comes out of a study of CD8+CD57+ T cells in acquired aplastic anemia. Study overall: Sorted CD4+ plus CD8+ cells gave DNA averaging about 3.2 ug. Study conclusions and caveats: Patients and controls shared 25 to 35 CD8+ CDR3 sequences, highly expressed in patients.

As to this clonotype: The antigen remains undetermined.

The germline CDR1 and CDR2 sequences are KGHDR and SFDVKD. V shed 4 bases, J shed 3 bases, and the junction held 7 bases outside the gene matches. The CDR3 spans 15 residues. CDR3 and TCR beta VDJ profiling relied on a genomic DNA template. Each CDR3 protein is one row after TCRdb ran MiXCR on the reads. The data show more than 150,000 distinct CDR3 sequences, 64% seen once. Sample: sorted CD4+, CD8+, or CD8+CD57+ T cells (not recorded which) from PBMCs. The clonotype originates from a human donor with severe aplastic anemia or a healthy control (not recorded which). The chain joins TRBV24-1 to TRBJ2-7; 8 bases map to TRBD1. The CDR3, as DNA: TGTGCCACCAGTGACGCGGGACAGGCTGTCTACGAGCAGTACTTC. Amino acid sequence: CATSDAGQAVYEQYF.